This TCR beta chain was sequenced during a study of cytomegalovirus exposure and HLA in healthy donors. About the research overall: In an earlier analysis, some 110 million unique TCR beta sequences were found from some 200 million T cells. Within the Caucasian-associated ancestry cluster were 81% of the approximately 370 genotyped donors.

The CDR3 spans 13 residues. CDR1 and CDR2 from the germline V gene are SGHTA and FQGNSA. Trimming shortened V by 4 bases and J by 2 bases, and 6 bases separated the two germline ends. This PCR relied on a set of 60 Vbeta primers and 13 Jbeta primers. Here immunoSEQ multiplex PCR was the method, and the copy in TCRdb shows in-frame clones only, minus some. The table lists some 140,000 clones, approximately 80% of them singletons. Of note for this clone: The antigen is not known.

There were likely unrecorded immune exposures, though donors were nominally healthy when sampled. Study results and caveats: Earlier analysis found most TCR beta V segments productive about 87% or about 30% of the time.

V usage is TRBV7-2 and J usage is TRBJ1-5, with D possibly TRBD1 on 6 matching bases. The receptor was derived from a man aged 25-40 years in good health and CMV-seronegative. The sequencing input was PBMCs. CDR3 coding DNA: TGTGCCAGCAGCTACAGGGGCAATCAGCCCCAGCATTTT. This encodes CASSYRGNQPQHF.